These 4 T cell receptor beta chains share one sample of origin, sequenced in a study of T-cell reconstitution after alpha-beta-depleted transplantation in children. Unique molecular identifiers were incorporated when the TCRbeta library was constructed. TCRdb ran MiXCR on the PCR reads and lists one entry per CDR3 protein. The sample yields fewer than 700,000 distinct CDR3 sequences, 23% seen once. The sequences come from PBMCs, mostly from graft donor cells, collected 360 days after TCRalphabeta/CD19-depleted stem cell transplant. These TCRs come from a boy under three years old who had a stem cell transplant for acute myeloid leukemia, so the T cells may come from the graft donor.

This clonotype was observed a few times. V is TRBV20-1 and J is TRBJ1-2, with 8 bases matching TRBD1. Losses at the gene ends were 5 bases for V and 2 bases for J; bases not matched to a gene: 4. The CDR3 extends over 13 amino acids. The germline gives CDR1 DFQATT, CDR2 SNEGSKA (reference sequence). CDR3 DNA: TGCAGTGCTCCCCGGACAGGGAACTATGGCTACACCTTC. The encoded protein is CSAPRTGNYGYTF.

This clonotype was seen repeatedly, ten times or more. The chain employs TRBV12-3 or TRBV12-4 and TRBJ1-4, with no clear D. V dropped 3 bases and J dropped 5 bases, with 10 bases sitting between them. The CDR3 runs to 14 residues. CDR3 residues: CASSFWEGNEKLFF. CDR3 coding DNA: TGTGCCAGCAGTTTCTGGGAAGGGAATGAAAAACTGTTTTTT.

V usage is TRBV10-3 and J usage is TRBJ1-3; possibly TRBD1 for D (5 bases). The length of the CDR3 is 15 residues. Germline CDR1 and CDR2: ENHRY and SYGVKD. Trimming removed 2 bases from V and 8 bases from J, with 16 bases in between. CDR3 in amino acids: CAISEPGTARDTIYF. The CDR3 bases are TGTGCCATCAGTGAGCCCGGGACGGCGAGGGACACCATATATTTT.

The V and J genes are TRBV12-5 and TRBJ2-5; 11 nucleotides align to TRBD2. Germline lookup yields CDR1 LGHNT and CDR2 FRNRAP. This CDR3 spans 14 amino acids. V lost 4 bases, J lost 3 bases, and 1 base stayed unmatched. In DNA form, the CDR3 reads TGTGCTAGTGGTTCGGGACTAGCGGAAGAGACCCAGTACTTC. Translating it yields CASGSGLAEETQYF.